Below are 7 T cell receptor beta chains sequenced from a single sample in a study of blood T cell repertoires in COVID-19. Profiling relied on immunoSEQ multiplex PCR, and the TCRdb table lists in-frame clones only, not all of them. The sample holds about 200,000 clones, roughly nine tenths seen once. What was sequenced was peripheral blood. These receptors were collected from a woman in her sixties or seventies with acute or convalescent COVID-19.

J is TRBJ2-6 and V is TRBV5-1, with 8 bases matching TRBD1. This CDR3 region has 18 residues. From germline, CDR1 is SGHRS and CDR2 YFSETQ. The ends lost 3 bases at V and 3 bases at J; junction bases unmatched: 11. In DNA, the CDR3 is TGCGCCAGCAGCTCCCAAACGGACAGGGTCTTTGGGGCCAACGTCCTGACTTTC. Its translation: CASSSQTDRVFGANVLTF.

This sequence joins TRBV9 and TRBJ1-2; 7 nucleotides agree with TRBD1. The CDR3 is 14 residues long. V shed 1 base, J shed 8 bases, and the junction held 8 bases outside the gene matches. Germline V gives CDR1 SGDLS, CDR2 YYNGEE. CDR3 region: CASSVQGGTHGYTF. The CDR3 DNA sequence: TGTGCCAGCAGCGTACAGGGGGGAACGCACGGCTACACCTTC.

This clone was seen more than once but under ten times. The CDR3: CASSFDIEGEQYF. DNA for the CDR3: TGTGCCAGCAGCTTCGACATCGAGGGTGAGCAGTACTTC. The chain uses TRBV7-9 and TRBJ2-7; D is perhaps TRBD2 (5 bases). Trimming pared 3 bases from V and 7 bases from J, leaving 13 bases between. Germline V CDR1 and CDR2: SEHNR, FQNEAQ (reference sequence). CDR3 size: 13 residues.

This clone was picked up one time. The chain has TRBV2 and TRBJ2-7; 7 bases fit TRBD2. The CDR3 is 15 amino acids. Germline CDR1 SNHLY, CDR2 FYNNEI. The ends lost 4 bases at V and 0 bases at J; junction bases unmatched: 6. CDR3 loop: CASSGTGTTSYEQYF. Written as DNA, the CDR3 is TGTGCCAGCAGTGGCACCGGGACTACCTCCTACGAGCAGTACTTC.

This clone was observed a few times. The chain links TRBV7-2 to TRBJ1-2, with D perhaps TRBD1 (6 bases). The germline V gene encodes CDR1 SGHTA and CDR2 FQGNSA. CDR3 length: 13 amino acids. V lost 8 bases and J 4 bases, leaving 14 bases between the germline ends. The CDR3 here is CASAPRQVYGYTF. The CDR3 DNA reads TGTGCCAGCGCGCCCCGACAGGTCTATGGCTACACCTTC.

The V gene is TRBV27, the J gene TRBJ2-2; TRBD2 matches 10 bases. J lost 3 bases, V lost 6 bases, and 4 bases had no gene match. This CDR3 has 15 residues. The germline V gene encodes CDR1 MNHEY and CDR2 SMNVEV (reference sequence). CDR3 sequence reads: CASRAGGQYTGELFF. The CDR3 coding sequence is TGTGCCAGCAGAGCGGGAGGGCAATACACCGGGGAGCTGTTTTTT.

The chain combines TRBV11-2 with TRBJ2-7; tentative D call: TRBD2 (5 bases). V was pared by 2 bases and J by 4 bases, with 6 bases between. Germline CDR1 and CDR2: SGHAT and FQNNGV. The CDR3 covers 12 residues. This chain's CDR3 is CASSLTGYEQYF. The CDR3 bases are TGTGCCAGCAGCTTAACGGGGTACGAGCAGTACTTC.